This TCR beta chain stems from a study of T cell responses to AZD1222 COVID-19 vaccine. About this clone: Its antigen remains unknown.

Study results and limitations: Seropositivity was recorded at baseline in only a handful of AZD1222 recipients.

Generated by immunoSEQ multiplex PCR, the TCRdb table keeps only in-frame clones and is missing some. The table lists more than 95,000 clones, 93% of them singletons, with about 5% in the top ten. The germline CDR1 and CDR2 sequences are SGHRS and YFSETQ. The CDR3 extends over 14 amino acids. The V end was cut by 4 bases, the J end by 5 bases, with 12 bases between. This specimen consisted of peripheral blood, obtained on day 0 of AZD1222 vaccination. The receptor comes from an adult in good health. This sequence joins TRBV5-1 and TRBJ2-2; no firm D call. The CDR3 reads CASSRILGTGELFF. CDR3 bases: TGCGCCAGCAGCCGGATCCTAGGAACCGGGGAGCTGTTTTTT.